This T cell receptor (beta chain) was recovered during a study of blood T cells in healthy people across ages. A sample-barcoded 5' primer and a J-beta primer mix were used in a second PCR of about 6 to 11 cycles. Each of the cDNA molecules was tagged by a template-switch adaptor with 12 random nucleotides. Sequencing yielded, for each sample, at least 2.5 million paired-end reads carrying CDR3. From the 5' RACE reads, TCRdb called clonotypes with MiXCR, one entry per CDR3 protein. Counted here are fewer than 2 million distinct CDR3 sequences, more than 35% occurring once; the ten biggest clones make up 23%. Donors each provided around 9 milliliters of peripheral blood. No fewer than 6 million PBMCs went into each sample. This CDR3 is built from 18 residues. Germline CDR1 is SGHKS and CDR2 is YYEKEE (reference sequence). V gave up 0 bases and J gave up 0 bases, with 15 bases separating them.

This rearrangement joins TRBV5-5 to TRBJ1-4, with D possibly TRBD1 on 6 matching bases. This sequence was found in a human donor in good health. Sequencing was performed on blood. CDR3 amino acids: CASSLGRQGLSTNEKLFF. The CDR3 nucleotides read TGTGCCAGCAGCTTGGGACGGCAGGGGCTCTCAACTAATGAAAAACTGTTTTTT.